These T cell receptor beta chains were read from a single sample in a study of T cells in localized non-small cell lung cancer. Some clones are missing from TCRdb's copy, which holds only in-frame ones; the method was immunoSEQ multiplex PCR. The sample holds tens of thousands of clones, approximately 87% seen once. The starting material was PBMCs, obtained before any cancer treatment. These receptors were taken from a man between 40 and 69 years old with stage II lung adenocarcinoma. Each CDR3 is given with its conserved first and last residue. D genes are given only for firm matches. Size is stated for part of the rows, as once, few or many counts, or as a class when the clone is expanded.

clone size: -
D gene: TRBD2
V gene: TRBV4-3
J gene: TRBJ2-1
CDR3 DNA: TGCGCCAGCAGCCGCCTGGGGGTAGCGGGGGGGCCGGGTAATGAGCAGTTCTTC
CDR3 protein: CASSRLGVAGGPGNEQFF

clone size: -
D gene: -
V gene: TRBV29-1
J gene: TRBJ1-2
CDR3 DNA: TGCAGCGTTGTTGGGGGAGGGGTTAACTATGGCTACACCTTC
CDR3 protein: CSVVGGGVNYGYTF

clone size: -
D gene: -
V gene: TRBV5-4
J gene: TRBJ2-1
CDR3 DNA: TGTGCCAACAGCTTGGAATCCCAACCGTACAATGAGCAGTTCTTC
CDR3 protein: CANSLESQPYNEQFF

clone size: -
D gene: -
V gene: TRBV2
J gene: TRBJ1-1
CDR3 DNA: TGTGCCAGCAGTGAACAGCCTAACACTGAAGCTTTCTTT
CDR3 protein: CASSEQPNTEAFF

clone size: -
D gene: TRBD2
V gene: TRBV6-1
J gene: TRBJ2-3
CDR3 DNA: TGTGCCAGCAGTCTAGCGGGGGCCAGCACAGATACGCAGTATTTT
CDR3 protein: CASSLAGASTDTQYF

clone size: -
D gene: TRBD1
V gene: TRBV7-9
J gene: TRBJ2-7
CDR3 DNA: TGTGCCAGCAGCTCATCAATCCTACCGGGACAGGGGCCCCTTACGGGGCAGTACTTC
CDR3 protein: CASSSSILPGQGPLTGQYF

clone size: -
D gene: TRBD1
V gene: TRBV11-2
J gene: TRBJ1-4
CDR3 DNA: TGTGCCAGCATGGGACAGCCTAATGAAAAACTGTTTTTT
CDR3 protein: CASMGQPNEKLFF

clone size: -
D gene: TRBD2
V gene: TRBV5-1
J gene: TRBJ2-1
CDR3 DNA: TGCGCCAGCAGCTGGGGTCCTGGGGTTCGCGGGAGCTCCTACAATGAGCAGTTCTTC
CDR3 protein: CASSWGPGVRGSSYNEQFF

clone size: -
D gene: -
V gene: TRBV6-5
J gene: TRBJ2-6
CDR3 DNA: TGTGCCAGCGGGGGGGCTTCTGGGGCCAACGTCCTGACTTTC
CDR3 protein: CASGGASGANVLTF

clone size: -
D gene: TRBD1
V gene: TRBV5-4
J gene: TRBJ2-3
CDR3 DNA: TGTGCCAGCAGCTTGGACAGGGGTACGCAGTATTTT
CDR3 protein: CASSLDRGTQYF

clone size: once
D gene: -
V gene: TRBV19
J gene: TRBJ2-6
CDR3 DNA: TGTGCCAGTAGAGTGGGCCCTGTCGGGGCCAACGTCCTGACTTTC
CDR3 protein: CASRVGPVGANVLTF

clone size: -
D gene: -
V gene: TRBV28
J gene: TRBJ1-2
CDR3 DNA: TGTGCCAGCAGTTTTAAGGGGCCAGGTACCTTC
CDR3 protein: CASSFKGPGTF

clone size: -
D gene: TRBD2
V gene: TRBV5-1
J gene: TRBJ2-2
CDR3 DNA: TGCGCCAGCAGCCGGACACCGGGACTAGCGCGGGCCGGGGAGCTGTTTTTT
CDR3 protein: CASSRTPGLARAGELFF

clone size: -
D gene: TRBD2
V gene: TRBV27
J gene: TRBJ2-1
CDR3 DNA: TGTGCCAGCAGTCCGCGGGCGGGGGGGTCCCCTACCAATGAGCAGTTCTTC
CDR3 protein: CASSPRAGGSPTNEQFF

clone size: -
D gene: -
V gene: TRBV30
J gene: TRBJ1-4
CDR3 DNA: TGTGCCTCGCTCCCCGGGGGACTACTTAATGAAAAACTGTTTTTT
CDR3 protein: CASLPGGLLNEKLFF

clone size: -
D gene: -
V gene: TRBV5-6
J gene: TRBJ1-3
CDR3 DNA: TGTGCCTCCTACCTTCTCTCTGGAAACACCATATATTTT
CDR3 protein: CASYLLSGNTIYF

clone size: once
D gene: -
V gene: TRBV28
J gene: TRBJ1-5
CDR3 DNA: TGTGCCAGCAGAGTCAGGGATAGCAATCAGCCCCAGCATTTT
CDR3 protein: CASRVRDSNQPQHF

clone size: -
D gene: TRBD2
V gene: TRBV18
J gene: TRBJ2-7
CDR3 DNA: TGTGCCAGCTCACCACAGGGTAGCGGGGCCTCCTTGGGGGAGCAGTACTTC
CDR3 protein: CASSPQGSGASLGEQYF

clone size: -
D gene: TRBD1
V gene: TRBV27
J gene: TRBJ1-5
CDR3 DNA: TGTGCCAGCAGTTTAGACAGGGAGTATCAGCCCCAGCATTTT
CDR3 protein: CASSLDREYQPQHF

clone size: -
D gene: TRBD2
V gene: TRBV29-1
J gene: TRBJ2-1
CDR3 DNA: TGCAGCGTTGGGACTAGCGGGAGGGCCAATGAGCAGTTCTTC
CDR3 protein: CSVGTSGRANEQFF

clone size: once
D gene: -
V gene: TRBV7-3
J gene: TRBJ1-3
CDR3 DNA: TGTGCCAGCAGCCCCGGGACCCTAGGAAACACCATATATTTT
CDR3 protein: CASSPGTLGNTIYF

clone size: -
D gene: -
V gene: TRBV9
J gene: TRBJ1-2
CDR3 DNA: TGTGCCAGCAGCGTAGATCACGCCGACTATGGCTACACCTTC
CDR3 protein: CASSVDHADYGYTF

clone size: -
D gene: -
V gene: TRBV10-3
J gene: TRBJ1-6
CDR3 DNA: TGTGCCATCAGAAATCCCCTTGAGGGCGAGTATAATTCACCCCTCCACTTT
CDR3 protein: CAIRNPLEGEYNSPLHF

clone size: -
D gene: -
V gene: TRBV7-6
J gene: TRBJ2-7
CDR3 DNA: TGTGCCAGCAGCTTAACACAGTTCTCCTACGAGCAGTACTTC
CDR3 protein: CASSLTQFSYEQYF

clone size: -
D gene: -
V gene: TRBV5-1
J gene: TRBJ2-6
CDR3 DNA: TGCGCCAGCAGCGGGATTACGCCAAACGCTGGGGCCAACGTCCTGACTTTC
CDR3 protein: CASSGITPNAGANVLTF

clone size: -
D gene: -
V gene: TRBV19
J gene: TRBJ2-2
CDR3 DNA: TGTGCCAGTAGTATAGAACACGCTGGCCTTACCGGGGAGCTGTTTTTT
CDR3 protein: CASSIEHAGLTGELFF

clone size: -
D gene: TRBD1
V gene: TRBV27
J gene: TRBJ1-1
CDR3 DNA: TGTGCCAGCACGCCCCGGACAGGGGCTACTGAAGCTTTCTTT
CDR3 protein: CASTPRTGATEAFF

clone size: -
D gene: TRBD2
V gene: TRBV5-8
J gene: TRBJ2-5
CDR3 DNA: TGTGCCAGCAGCTCGGGCGGGACTAGCGGGCAAGAGACCCAGTACTTC
CDR3 protein: CASSSGGTSGQETQYF

clone size: -
D gene: TRBD1
V gene: TRBV7-9
J gene: TRBJ2-5
CDR3 DNA: TGTGCCAGCAGCTCGGACAGGACCCTAGAGACCCAGTACTTC
CDR3 protein: CASSSDRTLETQYF

clone size: -
D gene: TRBD1
V gene: TRBV28
J gene: TRBJ1-1
CDR3 DNA: TGTGCCAGCAGTTTAGCAGGGGGGAACACTGAAGCTTTCTTT
CDR3 protein: CASSLAGGNTEAFF

clone size: few
D gene: -
V gene: TRBV29-1
J gene: TRBJ1-1
CDR3 DNA: TGCAGCGGAGGACATCGTTCGAACACTGAAGCTTTCTTT
CDR3 protein: CSGGHRSNTEAFF

clone size: -
D gene: -
V gene: TRBV5-1
J gene: TRBJ2-1
CDR3 DNA: TGCGCCAGCAGCTTGGCTTCAACGTCAAATGAGCAGTTCTTC
CDR3 protein: CASSLASTSNEQFF

clone size: -
D gene: TRBD1
V gene: TRBV6-6
J gene: TRBJ2-1
CDR3 DNA: TGTGCCAGCAGTTCTTCCGGGACAGCATACAATGAGCAGTTCTTC
CDR3 protein: CASSSSGTAYNEQFF

clone size: -
D gene: -
V gene: TRBV10-2
J gene: TRBJ1-1
CDR3 DNA: TGCGCCAGCAGTGAACGGGGAGGGTCTGAAGCTTTCTTT
CDR3 protein: CASSERGGSEAFF

clone size: -
D gene: -
V gene: TRBV28
J gene: TRBJ1-5
CDR3 DNA: TGTGCCAGCAGTTGGGGAAGTACTCAGCCCCAGCATTTT
CDR3 protein: CASSWGSTQPQHF

clone size: few
D gene: -
V gene: TRBV5-1
J gene: TRBJ2-7
CDR3 DNA: TGCGCCAGCAGCTTGTCGGGGGCGGGGAGCGAGCAGTACTTC
CDR3 protein: CASSLSGAGSEQYF

clone size: -
D gene: -
V gene: TRBV23-1
J gene: TRBJ2-7
CDR3 DNA: TGCGCCAGCAGCCCCCCACCGGTGGGGCGCGAGCAGTACTTC
CDR3 protein: CASSPPPVGREQYF

clone size: -
D gene: -
V gene: TRBV4-2
J gene: TRBJ1-4
CDR3 DNA: TGTGCCAGCAGCCGCCCGGGAGCCCCTAATGAAAAACTGTTTTTT
CDR3 protein: CASSRPGAPNEKLFF

clone size: medium-sized
D gene: -
V gene: TRBV6-6
J gene: TRBJ1-5
CDR3 DNA: TGTGCCAGCAGTTACCCCGAGATGAACCAGCCCCAGCATTTT
CDR3 protein: CASSYPEMNQPQHF

clone size: few
D gene: -
V gene: TRBV4-2
J gene: TRBJ2-7
CDR3 DNA: TGTGCCAGCAGCCAAGAACCGACGGGAGCCTACGAGCAGTACTTC
CDR3 protein: CASSQEPTGAYEQYF

clone size: -
D gene: TRBD2
V gene: TRBV6-4
J gene: TRBJ2-7
CDR3 DNA: TGTGCCAGCAGTGGTTGGCGGGAGCCAGGCGAGCAGTACTTC
CDR3 protein: CASSGWREPGEQYF

clone size: -
D gene: TRBD2
V gene: TRBV5-1
J gene: TRBJ2-1
CDR3 DNA: TGCGCCAGCAGCCCTTCTAGCGGGGGGGCCGGTGAGCAGTTCTTC
CDR3 protein: CASSPSSGGAGEQFF

clone size: -
D gene: TRBD1
V gene: TRBV18
J gene: TRBJ1-2
CDR3 DNA: TGTGCCAGCTCACCGGACAGGGGCTATGGCTACACCTTC
CDR3 protein: CASSPDRGYGYTF

clone size: -
D gene: -
V gene: TRBV2
J gene: TRBJ2-2
CDR3 DNA: TGTGCCAGCAGTGGGCAGGGTACCGGGGAGCTGTTTTTT
CDR3 protein: CASSGQGTGELFF

clone size: -
D gene: TRBD2
V gene: TRBV5-1
J gene: TRBJ2-1
CDR3 DNA: TGCGCCAGCAGATTAGCGGGGGAGTCCTACAATGAGCAGTTCTTC
CDR3 protein: CASRLAGESYNEQFF

clone size: -
D gene: -
V gene: TRBV19
J gene: TRBJ1-1
CDR3 DNA: TGTGCCAGTACCCCCGGGACACAGAACACTGAAGCTTTCTTT
CDR3 protein: CASTPGTQNTEAFF